This TCR beta chain was documented in a study of regulatory T cells in long-lasting Graves disease (dated by TCRdb to the early 2020s). Regarding the complete study: Persistent Graves' disease was defined as persistently positive TSH receptor autoantibodies together with antithyroid drug treatment for over 5 years. Patients with persistent Graves' disease were compared with patients with newly diagnosed Graves' disease using TCR sequencing and RNA sequencing of peripheral blood. The study took place in China and was registered as a clinical trial. A total of about 33 samples were covered by TCR sequencing, comprising roughly 13 persistent and around 20 newly diagnosed Graves' disease patients. Antithyroid drugs had been taken for 10 to 13 years on average by persistent Graves' disease patients in the clinical cohort.

Comments on this clonotype: What this receptor recognizes is not known. Base qualities were left out, and no much larger clone turns up one base away.

The meaning of the sample's time point label: persistent/refractory GD, antithyroid drugs over 5 years with positive TRAb. For both TCR sequencing and RNA sequencing, RNA was extracted from PBMCs using TRIzol. The diagnosis of Graves' disease was made according to American Thyroid Association guidelines. The patients came from an endocrinology department in Xi'an, China. Each patient gave 8.5 to 9.5 milliliters of peripheral blood, collected in an EDTA anticoagulant tube. Ficoll Paque Plus density gradient separation was used to isolate PBMCs, and no additional T cell sorting was done. RNA quality was checked with an Agilent 2100 Bioanalyzer and agarose gel, and concentration with a NanoDrop 2000. The CDR3 starts with the cysteine, ends with the phenylalanine, and has 16 residues. Left in the record is the CDR3 DNA by itself, 48 bases read in frame from the first base. According to the germline V gene, CDR1 reads KGHSH and CDR2 reads LQKENI. Trimming costs V 3 bases and J 6 bases, and their ends lie 15 bases apart.

The study at large found these results: The authors acknowledged the small sample size as a limitation that may reduce accuracy. Because the primary lesion, thyroid tissue, could not be accessed, the study looked at peripheral blood alone. Persistent Graves' disease patients showed lower TCR Shannon entropy and fewer highly expanded clones than newly diagnosed patients, suggesting clonal expansion. Persistent disease showed preferential use of TRBV28, TRBJ1-2 and TRBJ2-5, whereas newly diagnosed disease favored TRBV20-1 and TRBJ2-1. Sequencing and analysis were limited to the TCR beta chain. Patients with persistent disease shared more public clonotypes (around 2,500) than newly diagnosed patients did (966).

The library was generated by multiplex PCR. Sequencing instrument: Illumina HiSeq 4000. To build TCR beta libraries, CDR3 regions were amplified by Arm-PCR using iRepertoire HTBI primers. Gel purification was performed on PCR products prior to sequencing. In the authors' own workflow: A total of 62 TRBV and 14 TRBJ segments were identified across samples and were used for gene usage analysis of CDR3 amino acid clonotypes. COPE and FqMerger were used to merge filtered high-quality paired reads into contigs. BLAST was used to align contigs to IMGT TRBV, TRBD and TRBJ reference genes, with CDR3 defined following IMGT. Any clonotype with a frequency above 0.1% was counted as a highly expanded clone. Shannon entropy was used to measure repertoire diversity, and the Gini coefficient was used to measure V-J evenness. Clonotypes shared by more than one individual were considered public. In TCRdb, the public reads were trimmed at Q25 with fastp and aligned with MiXCR, with productive beta chains retained. For every CDR3 protein sequence, its rows merge into one entry that carries the most common genes and DNA. For this entry, the V and J calls and clone size follow TCRdb and not the study's own pipeline. For this sample there are approximately 690,000 distinct CDR3 sequences; about 30% appear just once. The ten largest clones capture 40% to 50% of the sample.

The chain joins TRBV18 to TRBJ1-6; TRBD1 is a possible D gene, resting on 5 matching bases. The material was peripheral blood mononuclear cells (PBMCs), obtained when the disease was refractory, from a patient treated with antithyroid drugs. The sequence was obtained from a female donor with Graves disease. The CDR3 protein is CASSPYVGLINSPLHF. The nucleotides read TGTGCCAGCTCACCTTATGTGGGACTGATTAATTCACCCCTCCACTTT.